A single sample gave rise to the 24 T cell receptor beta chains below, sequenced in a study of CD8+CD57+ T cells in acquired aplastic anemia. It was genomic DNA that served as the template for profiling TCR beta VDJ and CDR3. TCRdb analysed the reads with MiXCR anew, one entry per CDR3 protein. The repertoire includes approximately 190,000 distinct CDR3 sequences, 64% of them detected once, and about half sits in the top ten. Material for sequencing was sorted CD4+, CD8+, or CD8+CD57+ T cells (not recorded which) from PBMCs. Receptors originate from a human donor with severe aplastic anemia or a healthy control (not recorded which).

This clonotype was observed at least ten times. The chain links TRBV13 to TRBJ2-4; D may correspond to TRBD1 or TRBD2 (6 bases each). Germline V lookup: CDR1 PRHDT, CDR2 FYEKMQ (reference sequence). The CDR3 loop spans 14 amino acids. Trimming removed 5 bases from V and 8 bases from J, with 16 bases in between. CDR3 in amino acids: CASSPPGAGDIQYF. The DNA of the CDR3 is TGTGCCAGCAGCCCACCGGGGGCAGGGGACATTCAGTACTTC.

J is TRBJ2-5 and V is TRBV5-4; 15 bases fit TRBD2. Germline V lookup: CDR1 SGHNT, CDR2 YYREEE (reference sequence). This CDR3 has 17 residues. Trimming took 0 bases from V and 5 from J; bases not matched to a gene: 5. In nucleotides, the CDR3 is TGTGCCAGCAGCTTGGGGACTAGCGGGAGGGTAGGGGAGACCCAGTACTTC. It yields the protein CASSLGTSGRVGETQYF.

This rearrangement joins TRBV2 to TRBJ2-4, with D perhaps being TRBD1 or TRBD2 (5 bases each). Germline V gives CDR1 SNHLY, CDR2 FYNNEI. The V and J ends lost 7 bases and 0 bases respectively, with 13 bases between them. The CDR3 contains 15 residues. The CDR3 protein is CASNRDPLAKNIQYF. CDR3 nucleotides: TGTGCCAGCAATAGGGACCCCCTAGCCAAAAACATTCAGTACTTC.

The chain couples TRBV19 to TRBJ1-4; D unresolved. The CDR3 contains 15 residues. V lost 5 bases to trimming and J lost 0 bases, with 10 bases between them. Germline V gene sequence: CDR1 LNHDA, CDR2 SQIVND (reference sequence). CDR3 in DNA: TGTGCCAGTAGTGTAGGAAATGCAACTAATGAAAAACTGTTTTTT. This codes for CASSVGNATNEKLFF.

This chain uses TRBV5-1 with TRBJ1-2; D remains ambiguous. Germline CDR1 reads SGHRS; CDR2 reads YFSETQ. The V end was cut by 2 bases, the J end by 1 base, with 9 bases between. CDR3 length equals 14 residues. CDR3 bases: TGCGCCAGCAGCTTTGACACCTTTAACTATGGCTACACCTTC. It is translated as CASSFDTFNYGYTF.

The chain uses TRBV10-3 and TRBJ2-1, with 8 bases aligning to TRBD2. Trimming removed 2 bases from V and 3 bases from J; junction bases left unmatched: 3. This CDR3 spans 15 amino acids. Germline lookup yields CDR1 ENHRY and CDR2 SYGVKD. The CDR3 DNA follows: TGTGCCATCAGTGAGATACTAGCGGACTACAATGAGCAGTTCTTC. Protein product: CAISEILADYNEQFF.

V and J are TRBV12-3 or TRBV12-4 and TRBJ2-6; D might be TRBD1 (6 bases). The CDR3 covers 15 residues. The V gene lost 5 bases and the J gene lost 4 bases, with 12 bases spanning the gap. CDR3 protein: CASSPTGPGANVLTF. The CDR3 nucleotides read TGTGCCAGCAGTCCGACAGGTCCCGGGGCCAACGTCCTGACTTTC.

The CDR3 DNA reads TGCGCCAGCAGACAGTACCAAGAGACCCAGTACTTC. Amino acid sequence: CASRQYQETQYF. The rearrangement links TRBV5-1 to TRBJ2-5, with no clear D. The V gene lost 5 bases and the J gene lost 0 bases, with 5 bases spanning the gap. The CDR3 covers 12 residues. CDR1 is SGHRS, CDR2 YFSETQ, per germline.

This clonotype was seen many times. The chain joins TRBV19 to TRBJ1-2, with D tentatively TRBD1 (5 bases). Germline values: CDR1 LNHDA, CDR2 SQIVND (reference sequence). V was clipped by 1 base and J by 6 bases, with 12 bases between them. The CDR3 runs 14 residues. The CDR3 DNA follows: TGTGCCAGTAGTATAGCTTCACAGGTGCATGGCTACACCTTC. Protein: CASSIASQVHGYTF.

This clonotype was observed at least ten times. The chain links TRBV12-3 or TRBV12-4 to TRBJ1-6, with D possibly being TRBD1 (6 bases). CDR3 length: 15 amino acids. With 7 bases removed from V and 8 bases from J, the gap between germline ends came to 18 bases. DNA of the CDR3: TGTGCCAGCACCCCGAAAGGGGGGGGCTATTCACCCCTCCACTTT. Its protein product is CASTPKGGGYSPLHF.

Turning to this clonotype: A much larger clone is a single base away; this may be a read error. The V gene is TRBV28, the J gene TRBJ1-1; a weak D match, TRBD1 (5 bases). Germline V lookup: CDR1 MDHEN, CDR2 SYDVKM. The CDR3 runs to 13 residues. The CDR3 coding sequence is TGTGCCAGCAGTCCTGTCGACAGTCCTGACGCTTTCTTT. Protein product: CASSPVDSPDAFF.

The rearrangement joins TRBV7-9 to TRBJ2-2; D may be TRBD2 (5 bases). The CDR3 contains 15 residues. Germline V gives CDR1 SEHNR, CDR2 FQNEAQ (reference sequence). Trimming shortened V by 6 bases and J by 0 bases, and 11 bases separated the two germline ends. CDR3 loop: CASSLDSPNTGELFF. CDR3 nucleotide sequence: TGTGCCAGCAGTTTGGACTCCCCGAACACCGGGGAGCTGTTTTTT.

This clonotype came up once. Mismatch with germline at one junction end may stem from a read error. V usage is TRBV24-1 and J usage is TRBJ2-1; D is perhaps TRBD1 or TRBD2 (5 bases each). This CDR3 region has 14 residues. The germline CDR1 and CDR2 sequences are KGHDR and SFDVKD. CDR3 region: CATSASGRVNGQFF. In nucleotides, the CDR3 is TGTGCCACCAGTGCCTCGGGACGTGTCAATGGGCAGTTCTTC.

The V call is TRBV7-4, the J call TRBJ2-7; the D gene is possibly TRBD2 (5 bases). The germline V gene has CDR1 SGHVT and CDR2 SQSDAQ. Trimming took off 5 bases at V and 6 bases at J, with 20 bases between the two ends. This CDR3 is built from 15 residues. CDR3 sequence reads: CASSVGPDGGGEQYF. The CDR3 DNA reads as TGTGCCAGCAGCGTAGGCCCAGATGGAGGTGGCGAGCAGTACTTC.

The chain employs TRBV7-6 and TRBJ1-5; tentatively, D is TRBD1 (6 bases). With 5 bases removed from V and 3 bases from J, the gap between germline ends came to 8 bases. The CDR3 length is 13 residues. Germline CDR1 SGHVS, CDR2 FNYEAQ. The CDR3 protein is CASSLGHNQPQHF. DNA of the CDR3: TGTGCCAGCAGCCTGGGACACAATCAGCCCCAGCATTTT.

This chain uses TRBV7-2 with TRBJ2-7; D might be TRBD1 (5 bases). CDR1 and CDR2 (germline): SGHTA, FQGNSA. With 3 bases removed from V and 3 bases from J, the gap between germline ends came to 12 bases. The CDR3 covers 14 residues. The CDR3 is CASSFGASLYEQYF. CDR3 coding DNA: TGTGCCAGCAGCTTTGGGGCCAGCCTCTACGAGCAGTACTTC.

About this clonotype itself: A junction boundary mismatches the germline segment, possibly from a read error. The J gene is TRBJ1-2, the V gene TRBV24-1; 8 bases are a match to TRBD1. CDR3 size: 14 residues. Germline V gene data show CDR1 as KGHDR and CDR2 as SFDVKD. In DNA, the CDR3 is TGTGCCACCAGTGACCCGGACAGGGACCATGGCTACGCCTTC. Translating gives CATSDPDRDHGYAF.

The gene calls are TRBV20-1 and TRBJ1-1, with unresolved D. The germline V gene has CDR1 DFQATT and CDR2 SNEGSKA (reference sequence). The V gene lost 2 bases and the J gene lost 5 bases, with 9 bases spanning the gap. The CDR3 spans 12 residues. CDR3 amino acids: CSARNKGTEAFF. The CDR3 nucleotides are TGCAGTGCTAGAAACAAGGGAACTGAAGCTTTCTTT.

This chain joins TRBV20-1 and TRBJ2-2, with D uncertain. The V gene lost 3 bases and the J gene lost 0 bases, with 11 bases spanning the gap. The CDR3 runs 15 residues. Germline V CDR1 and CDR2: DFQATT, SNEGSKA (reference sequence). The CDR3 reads CSASPPDANTGELFF. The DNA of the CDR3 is TGCAGTGCTAGTCCTCCGGACGCGAACACCGGGGAGCTGTTTTTT.

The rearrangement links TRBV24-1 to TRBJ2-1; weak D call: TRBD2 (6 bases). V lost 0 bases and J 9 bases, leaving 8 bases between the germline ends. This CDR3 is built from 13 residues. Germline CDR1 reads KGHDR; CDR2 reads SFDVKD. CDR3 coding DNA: TGTGCCACCAGTGATTTGGGGCGGGGTGAGCAGTTCTTC. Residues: CATSDLGRGEQFF.

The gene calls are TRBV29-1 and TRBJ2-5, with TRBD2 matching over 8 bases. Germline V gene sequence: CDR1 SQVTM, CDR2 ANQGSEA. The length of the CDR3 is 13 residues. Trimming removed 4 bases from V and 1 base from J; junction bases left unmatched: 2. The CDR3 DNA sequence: TGCAGCGTTGGAGCGGGGGTCCAAGAGACCCAGTACTTC. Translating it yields CSVGAGVQETQYF.

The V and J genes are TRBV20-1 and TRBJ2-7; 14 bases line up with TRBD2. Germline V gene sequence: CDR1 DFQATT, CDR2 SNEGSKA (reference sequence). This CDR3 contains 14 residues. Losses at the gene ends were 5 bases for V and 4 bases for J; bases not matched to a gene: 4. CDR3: CSARLAGGFYEQYF. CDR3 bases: TGCAGTGCTCGACTAGCGGGGGGGTTTTACGAGCAGTACTTC.

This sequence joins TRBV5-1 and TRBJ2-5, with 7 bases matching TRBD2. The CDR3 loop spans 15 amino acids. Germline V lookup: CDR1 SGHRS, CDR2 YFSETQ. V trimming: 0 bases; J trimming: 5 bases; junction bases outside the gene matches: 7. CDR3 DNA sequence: TGCGCCAGCAGCTTGGGCCGGGGAGGGGACGAGACCCAGTACTTC. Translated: CASSLGRGGDETQYF.

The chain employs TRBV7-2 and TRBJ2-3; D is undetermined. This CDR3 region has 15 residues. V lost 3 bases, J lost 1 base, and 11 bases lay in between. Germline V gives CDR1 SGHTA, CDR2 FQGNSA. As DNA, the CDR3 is TGTGCCAGCAGCTTGGATAGCCGAGGCACAGATACGCAGTATTTT. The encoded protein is CASSLDSRGTDTQYF. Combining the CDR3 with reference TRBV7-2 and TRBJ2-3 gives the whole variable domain GAGVSQSPSNKVTEKGKDVELRCDPISGHTALYWYRQSLGQGLEFLIYFQGNSAPDKSGLPSDRFSAERTGGSVSTLTIQRTQQEDSAVYLCASSLDSRGTDTQYFGPGTRLTVL.